This TCR beta chain is from a study of cytomegalovirus exposure and HLA in healthy donors (dated by TCRdb to 2016 to 2017). Study-level background: An earlier analysis of more than 550 of the donors reported approximately 260 Gb of sequence data and approximately 120 million unique TCR beta sequences obtained from about 180 million T cells. An early release that covered about 600 HLA-typed donors contained around 300 gigabases of sequencing data and roughly 84 million unique TCR sequences. Among the roughly 410 genotyped donors, around 81% belonged to the genetic ancestry cluster associated with self-reported Caucasian donors. The aim of the study was to test whether cataloging public T cell receptors could identify signatures of past pathogen exposure. Using immunosequencing, the study profiled T cell repertoires from about 620 subjects and related those repertoires to cytomegalovirus serostatus. A separate validation cohort of roughly 110 different subjects was used in addition to the 666-subject first cohort. To predict cytomegalovirus infection status, the study combined high-throughput TCR immunosequencing, statistical association of individual TCRs with disease status, and machine learning. To study patterns of TCR occurrence, a later analysis re-analyzed previously published TCR beta repertoires from 666 donors and added high-resolution HLA genotyping. Rather than using new phenotypic data, the later analysis identified candidate immune exposures from TCR beta sequences and from how often those sequences occurred across donors. An earlier analysis of around 540 of the donors applied high-throughput TCR beta sequencing to assess whether each TCR beta V gene segment acted as functional or pseudogenic. Donor age, sex, ethnicity and CMV serostatus were compiled alongside the repertoire data. In a later genetic analysis, genome-wide SNP genotypes for 398 of the 666 donors were used, and that subset was treated as a discovery cohort. Every discovery cohort repertoire had been produced on one sequencing platform. HLA typing included class I and class II loci at four-digit resolution. The number of typed donors differed by locus: about 620-640 for A, B, C, DRB1 and DQB1; about 520 for DQA1; approximately 600 for DPA1; and around 490 for DPB1. Because of strong linkage in the cohort, a few DR-DQ haplotypes were treated as single units for association and clustering. Among about 410 genotyped donors of the cohort, an average of roughly 230,000 unique TCR beta nucleotide sequences was sequenced per donor, of which approximately 18% were non-productive. What the research found in general, with its limitations: Seventeen rarely observed V segments, including chromosome 9 orphons, were excluded from the earlier analysis of some 590 of the donors because counts were too low. According to the authors, the approach could potentially be generalized to other disease states and immunological phenotypes. Correlated functional status among segregating V segments might be attributable to linkage disequilibrium, but an unknown experimental factor could not be ruled out. In a later analysis, several top co-occurrence clusters were reported to appear linked to parvovirus B19, influenza, CMV and Epstein-Barr virus. In both the original and validation cohorts, the classifier was reported to diagnose cytomegalovirus status with high specificity and sensitivity. Because some donors lacked HLA typing at each locus, the association tests relied only on the typed subset. A further reported finding was that TCR beta sequences accurately predicted the HLA-A and HLA-B alleles for most subjects in the first cohort. Most TCR sequences were observed very rarely across donors, whereas some public TCRs were present in many individuals. V-gene and J-gene trimming of TCR beta chains was associated with a missense DCLRE1C variant in a later genetic analysis, and the association was replicated in an independent cohort. In a later analysis, HLA-associated TCR beta chains showed more clonal expansion and lower generation probabilities than non-associated chains that were equally common. In an earlier analysis of 587 of the donors, most TCR beta V segments appeared in productive rearrangements about 87% or about 30% of the time, broadly matching IMGT annotations. CMV serostatus was the only immune exposure information available for the cohort. A few of the identified cytomegalovirus-associated TCR beta chains were confirmed in vitro to be specific for cytomegalovirus antigens. Assigning TCR associations to individual alleles was difficult when HLA alleles, especially DR and DQ, strongly co-occurred. In a later analysis, most CMV-associated TCR beta chains were found to appear HLA-restricted, with HLA associations seemingly driven largely by CMV exposure. Some IMGT-functional V segments, including TRBV6-2 and TRBV6-3, could not be distinguished by the 87-base-pair reads and were therefore excluded. A cluster of highly shared sequence variants was judged likely to be a technical artifact of the sequencing pipeline. The study listed around 160 TCR beta chains as associated with cytomegalovirus. A later analysis found that TCR association rates varied across HLA loci, with DRB1 alleles showing the most associated TCRs and HLA-C alleles the fewest. Only TCR beta chains were sequenced in this cohort, and the absence of alpha or paired-chain data limited detectable features. Presence/absence analyses assumed roughly uniform sequencing depth across donors, an assumption that may not hold. In a later analysis, some 18,000 TCR beta sequences were associated with specific HLA alleles at a false discovery rate of 0.05. Compared with the roughly 670-donor mean, donors in an Asian-associated ancestry cluster had fewer N-insertions in productive TCRs, according to a later genetic analysis.

The cohort consisted of more than 650 healthy bone marrow donors. All cohort members were sampled while nominally healthy, although unrecorded immune exposures were likely present. The donor tested CMV seropositive, placing the donor among the 250 to 350 seropositive members of the cohort. A peripheral blood sample was collected from each donor, and TCR beta sequencing was performed on peripheral blood mononuclear cells. Genomic DNA was extracted from the blood cell samples with the Qiagen DNeasy Blood Extraction Kit. This clone has only a few counts. The antigen this receptor binds is unknown. No quality values exist for individual bases; no much larger clone is one base distant. Library preparation was by the immunoSEQ multiplex PCR assay. The multiplex PCR relied on a mix of 60 forward primers for TCR Vbeta segments and 13 reverse primers for TCR Jbeta segments. The CDR3 region of rearranged TCR beta genes was amplified from genomic DNA by a multiplex PCR assay. The amplified TCR beta libraries were sequenced on the Illumina HiSeq System as 87-base-pair reads. In the original analysis: In a later analysis, 70 million to 95 million unique TCR beta chains were counted across the approximately 620 repertoires, and some 10 million of these chains were shared by at least two donors. A nearest-neighbor algorithm error-corrected the raw reads and collapsed the reads into unique sequences, merging closely related sequences to remove PCR and sequencing errors. To assign V, D and J gene segments, CDR3 sequences were aligned to IMGT reference sequences. For a sequence to be retained, a match of at least six nucleotides to both a V gene segment and a J gene segment was required. A rearrangement counted as productive if the CDR3 had no stop codons and remained in frame with V and J, and every other rearrangement counted as non-productive. CDR3 was defined according to IMGT convention as the region running from the second conserved V-encoded cysteine to the conserved J-encoded phenylalanine. The earlier analysis of around 640 of the donors excluded sequences that lacked an unambiguous match to a single V gene segment. In an earlier analysis of 587 of the donors, V segments were called functional above 56.7% productive rearrangements and were called segregating when the between-donor standard deviation exceeded 5%. A statistical classification framework was built to diagnose cytomegalovirus status from the catalog of TCR beta chain sequences. In a later analysis, V and J genes were assigned by comparing TCR nucleotide sequences against IMGT/GENE-DB human TR gene sequences. Using the TCRdist pipeline, a later analysis assigned CDR3 sequences along with most-parsimonious VDJ recombination scenarios. In a later analysis, each TCR beta chain was defined by its CDR3 amino acid sequence together with its V-gene family, and reads lacking a unique V-gene family were excluded. As a way to deal with suspected cross-contamination and a sequencing artifact, a later analysis dropped 500 to 700 nucleotide sequences that were highly shared and had low generation probability. For each public chain, a later analysis derived a clonal expansion index from normalized ranks of inferred template counts within each repertoire. Generation probabilities in a later analysis came from a VDJ recombination model fitted to out-of-frame rearrangements, and those results were checked against IGoR. Hypergeometric tests were used in a later analysis to score TCR-TCR, TCR-HLA and TCR-CMV co-occurrence, with a repertoire-size bias correction applied to the TCR pairs. A later analysis estimated false discovery rates by permuting HLA or CMV assignments 20 times. In a later analysis, co-occurring TCRs were grouped using DBSCAN, and TCRdist sequence similarity was added for clustering within HLA-allele-positive subsets. Repertoires with fewer than 30,000 or more than 120,000 public chains, plus five repertoires with anomalous nucleotide sharing, were excluded from co-occurrence clustering. The clones in this table, taken by TCRdb from immuneACCESS, are in-frame only. Not every clone is retained; where verified, under half of the shortfall comes from an unresolved V gene, and the cause of the rest is unknown. V and J calls and clone size follow that table, whereas D and trimming were derived from the DNA. The sample table lists roughly 160,000 clones, around 83% of them with a count of one. Around 9% of the sample is taken by the ten largest.

The CDR3 covers 15 residues, taking in both the cysteine and the phenylalanine. The kept DNA is CDR3 alone, 45 bases in frame from the first base. The germline V gene specifies SGDLS as CDR1 and YYNGEE as CDR2. Trimming removed 4 bases from V and 5 bases from J, leaving 18 bases between the germline ends. This TCR derives from a male donor in good health and CMV-seropositive. Input material: PBMCs. This chain joins TRBV9 to TRBJ1-2; no D gene can be assigned with confidence. The DNA sequence is TGTGCCAGCAGCCGGGATCGGGCTGTCGGTTATGGCTACACCTTC. This is translated as CASSRDRAVGYGYTF.